This record concerns one T cell receptor beta chain sequence. This specimen comes from a study of control samples from healthy donors and cancer patients. Generated by immunoSEQ multiplex PCR, the TCRdb table keeps only in-frame clones and is missing some. The table has 20,000 to 30,000 clones, just over 90% seen once; the top ten hold around an eighth. The CDR3 has 14 residues. Between the trimmed V and J ends, which lost 4 bases and 0 bases, there was a span of 9 bases. Germline CDR1 reads KGHSH; CDR2 reads LQKENI. This receptor was taken from a man over 45 with lung cancer. The chain links TRBV18 to TRBJ1-1; possible D gene TRBD1, 5 bases. Sequencing was carried out using PBMCs. The DNA of the CDR3 is TGTGCCAGCTCACTAGAGGGGATGAACACTGAAGCTTTCTTT. Translation: CASSLEGMNTEAFF.